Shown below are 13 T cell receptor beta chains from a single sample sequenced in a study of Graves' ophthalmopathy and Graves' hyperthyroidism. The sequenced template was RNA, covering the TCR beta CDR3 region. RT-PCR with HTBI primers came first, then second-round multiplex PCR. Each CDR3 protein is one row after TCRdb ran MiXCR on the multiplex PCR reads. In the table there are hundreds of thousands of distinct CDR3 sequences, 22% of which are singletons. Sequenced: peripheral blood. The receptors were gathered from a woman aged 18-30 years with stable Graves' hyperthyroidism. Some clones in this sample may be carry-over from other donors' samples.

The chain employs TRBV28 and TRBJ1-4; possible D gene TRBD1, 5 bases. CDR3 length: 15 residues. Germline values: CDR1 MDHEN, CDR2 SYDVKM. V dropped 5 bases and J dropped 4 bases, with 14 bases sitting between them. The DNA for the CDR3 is TGTGCCAGCAGTCCATTTGGGACTGTTAATGAAAAACTGTTTTTT. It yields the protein CASSPFGTVNEKLFF.

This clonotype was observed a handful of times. This CDR3 is CASSSKGIRNTGELFF. The CDR3 nucleotides read TGTGCCAGCAGCTCAAAGGGTATCAGGAACACCGGGGAGCTGTTTTTT. The V and J genes are TRBV7-6 and TRBJ2-2; the D is unclear. CDR1 and CDR2 from the germline V gene are SGHVS and FNYEAQ. Trimming took off 4 bases at V and 1 base at J, with 13 bases between the two ends. The CDR3 runs to 16 residues.

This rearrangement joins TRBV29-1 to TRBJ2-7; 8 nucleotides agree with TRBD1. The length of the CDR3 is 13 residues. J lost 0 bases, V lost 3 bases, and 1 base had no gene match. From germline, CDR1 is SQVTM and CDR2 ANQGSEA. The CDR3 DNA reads TGCAGCGTTGAGGACAGGGACTCCTACGAGCAGTACTTC. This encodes CSVEDRDSYEQYF.

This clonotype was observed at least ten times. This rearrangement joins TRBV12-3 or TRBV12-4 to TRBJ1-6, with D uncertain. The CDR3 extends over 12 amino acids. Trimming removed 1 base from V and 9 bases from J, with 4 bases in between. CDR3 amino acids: CASSLGASPLHF. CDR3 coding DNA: TGTGCCAGCAGTTTAGGTGCTTCACCCCTCCACTTT.

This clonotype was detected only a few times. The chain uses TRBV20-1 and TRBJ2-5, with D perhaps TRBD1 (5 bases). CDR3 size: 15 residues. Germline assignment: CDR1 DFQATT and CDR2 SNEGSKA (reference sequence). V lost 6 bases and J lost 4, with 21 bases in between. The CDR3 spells CSATSPDIQRETQYF. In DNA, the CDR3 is TGCAGTGCAACCTCACCGGACATCCAGAGAGAGACCCAGTACTTC.

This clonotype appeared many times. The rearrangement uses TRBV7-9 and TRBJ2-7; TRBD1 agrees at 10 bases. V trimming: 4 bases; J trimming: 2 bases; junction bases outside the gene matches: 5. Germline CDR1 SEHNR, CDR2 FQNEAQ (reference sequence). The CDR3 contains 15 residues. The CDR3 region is CASSSPGQGTYEQYF. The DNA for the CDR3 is TGTGCCAGCAGCTCACCGGGACAGGGGACCTACGAGCAGTACTTC. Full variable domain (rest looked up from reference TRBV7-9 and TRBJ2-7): DTGVSQNPRHKITKRGQNVTFRCDPISEHNRLYWYRQTLGQGPEFLTYFQNEAQLEKSRLLSDRFSAERPKGSFSTLEIQRTEQGDSAMYLCASSSPGQGTYEQYFGPGTRLTVT.

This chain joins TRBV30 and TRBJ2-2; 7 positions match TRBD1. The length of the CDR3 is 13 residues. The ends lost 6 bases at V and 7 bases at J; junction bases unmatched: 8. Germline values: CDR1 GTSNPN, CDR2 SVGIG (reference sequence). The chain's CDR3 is CACNRGSDGELFF. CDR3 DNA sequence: TGTGCCTGTAACAGGGGTTCGGACGGGGAGCTGTTTTTT.

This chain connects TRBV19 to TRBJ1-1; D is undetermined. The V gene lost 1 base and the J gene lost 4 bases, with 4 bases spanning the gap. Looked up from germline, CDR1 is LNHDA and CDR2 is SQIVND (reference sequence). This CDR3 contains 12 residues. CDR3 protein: CASSIGSTEAFF. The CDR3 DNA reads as TGTGCCAGTAGTATAGGGAGCACTGAAGCTTTCTTT. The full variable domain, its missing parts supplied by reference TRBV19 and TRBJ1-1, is DGGITQSPKYLFRKEGQNVTLSCEQNLNHDAMYWYRQDPGQGLRLIYYSQIVNDFQKGDIAEGYSVSREKKESFPLTVTSAQKNPTAFYLCASSIGSTEAFFGQGTRLTVV.

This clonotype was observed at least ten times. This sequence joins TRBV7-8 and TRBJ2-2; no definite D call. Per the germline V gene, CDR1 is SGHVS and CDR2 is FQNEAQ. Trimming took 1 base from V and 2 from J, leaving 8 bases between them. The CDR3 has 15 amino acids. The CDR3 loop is CASSLGVGNTGELFF. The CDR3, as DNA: TGTGCCAGCAGCTTAGGTGTGGGAAACACCGGGGAGCTGTTTTTT.

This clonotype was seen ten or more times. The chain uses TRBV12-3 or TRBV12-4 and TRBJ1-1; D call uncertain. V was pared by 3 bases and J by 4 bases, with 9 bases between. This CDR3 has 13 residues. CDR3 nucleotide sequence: TGTGCCAGCAGTTTTGGGGTGTCCACTGAAGCTTTCTTT. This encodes CASSFGVSTEAFF.

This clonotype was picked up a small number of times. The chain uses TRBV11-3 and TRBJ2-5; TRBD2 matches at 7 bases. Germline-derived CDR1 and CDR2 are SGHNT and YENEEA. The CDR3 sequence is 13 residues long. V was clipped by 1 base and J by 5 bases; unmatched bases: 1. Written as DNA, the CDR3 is TGTGCCAGCAGCTTAGCACTAGCGGAGACCCAGTACTTC. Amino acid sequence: CASSLALAETQYF.

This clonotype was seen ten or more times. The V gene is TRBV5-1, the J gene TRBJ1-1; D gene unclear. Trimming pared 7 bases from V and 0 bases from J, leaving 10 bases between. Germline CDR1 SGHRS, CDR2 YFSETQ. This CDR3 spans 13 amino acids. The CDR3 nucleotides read TGCGCCAGCGCACGACGGTTGAACACTGAAGCTTTCTTT. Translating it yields CASARRLNTEAFF.

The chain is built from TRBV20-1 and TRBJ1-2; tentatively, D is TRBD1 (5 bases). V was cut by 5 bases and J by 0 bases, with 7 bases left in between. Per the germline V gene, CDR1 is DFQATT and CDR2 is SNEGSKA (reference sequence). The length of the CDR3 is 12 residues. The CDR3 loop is CSAGTTNYGYTF. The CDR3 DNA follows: TGCAGTGCTGGGACTACTAACTATGGCTACACCTTC.